A single sample gave rise to the 20 T cell receptor beta chains below, sequenced in a study of blood T cell repertoires in COVID-19. Only in-frame clones appear in the TCRdb table, and some are missing; sequencing was by immunoSEQ multiplex PCR. The top ten hold about 6.4% of the sample, which has 150,000 to 200,000 clones, less than 85% seen once. Sequenced material: peripheral blood. These receptors were collected from a human donor in a cohort sampled during active COVID-19.

This rearrangement joins TRBV3-1 (or the pseudogene TRBV3-2) to TRBJ1-2, with D tentatively TRBD1 (5 bases). The V end lost 1 base, the J end lost 4 bases, and 10 bases lay between the germline ends. The CDR3 sequence is 14 residues long. Germline CDR1 LGHDT, CDR2 YNNKEL (reference sequence). The CDR3 region has the DNA TGTGCCAGCAGCCAAGGTCAGGGTGCCTATGGCTACACCTTC. It translates to CASSQGQGAYGYTF.

The chain uses TRBV3-1 (or the pseudogene TRBV3-2) and TRBJ1-2; 10 bases are shared with TRBD1. CDR3 length equals 16 residues. The germline V gene encodes CDR1 LGHDT and CDR2 YNNKEL (reference sequence). J lost 0 bases, V lost 4 bases, and 5 bases had no gene match. CDR3 nucleotides: TGTGCCAGCAGCCCGGGGACAGGGGAGGCTAACTATGGCTACACCTTC. It is translated as CASSPGTGEANYGYTF.

This chain uses TRBV7-3 with TRBJ2-7; no clear D. The CDR3 loop spans 15 amino acids. The germline V gene has CDR1 SGHTA and CDR2 FQGTGA. V lost 5 bases, J lost 0 bases, and 14 bases lay in between. In nucleotides, the CDR3 is TGTGCCAGCAGCCTAGATGGAGAGAGCTCCTACGAGCAGTACTTC. This encodes CASSLDGESSYEQYF. The variable domain in full, completed from reference TRBV7-3 and TRBJ2-7, reads GAGVSQTPSNKVTEKGKYVELRCDPISGHTALYWYRQSLGQGPEFLIYFQGTGAADDSGLPNDRFFAVRPEGSVSTLKIQRTERGDSAVYLCASSLDGESSYEQYFGPGTRLTVT.

This clone was detected once. The gene calls are TRBV6-2 or TRBV6-3 and TRBJ1-1; TRBD1 might be the D (6 bases). This CDR3 has 17 amino acids. V was clipped by 0 bases and J by 1 base, with 15 bases between them. Germline V lookup: CDR1 MNHEY, CDR2 SVGEGT. The chain's CDR3 is CASSYSLGQTRNTEAFF. In nucleotides, the CDR3 is TGTGCCAGCAGTTACTCACTCGGACAGACGAGGAACACTGAAGCTTTCTTT.

The chain employs TRBV19 and TRBJ1-2, with unresolved D. The CDR3 totals 13 residues. Trimming pared 3 bases from V and 6 bases from J, leaving 11 bases between. Germline assignment: CDR1 LNHDA and CDR2 SQIVND (reference sequence). The CDR3 sequence: CASSMSGFHGYTF. The CDR3 DNA reads TGTGCCAGTAGTATGTCAGGATTCCATGGCTACACCTTC.

This chain connects TRBV6-5 to TRBJ1-2; D may be TRBD1 (5 bases). Germline assignment: CDR1 MNHEY and CDR2 SVGAGI. Between the trimmed V and J ends, which lost 8 bases and 5 bases, there was a span of 15 bases. There are 13 residues in the CDR3. The chain's CDR3 is CASGQGASYGYTF. The CDR3 region has the DNA TGTGCCAGCGGCCAGGGTGCCTCGTATGGCTACACCTTC.

The gene calls are TRBV5-4 and TRBJ2-5, with 9 nucleotides matching TRBD1. This CDR3 is 16 amino acids long. CDR1 and CDR2 (germline): SGHNT, YYREEE (reference sequence). J gave up 5 bases and V 3 bases, and 11 bases lay outside the gene matches. CDR3 loop: CASSSGREQGAETQYF. In DNA form, the CDR3 reads TGTGCCAGCAGCTCCGGGCGAGAACAGGGGGCTGAGACCCAGTACTTC.

The chain is built from TRBV6-2 or TRBV6-3 and TRBJ2-7; 7 bases map to TRBD2. CDR1 is MNHEY, CDR2 SVGEGT, per germline. V was clipped by 6 bases and J by 0 bases; unmatched bases: 11. The CDR3 loop spans 16 amino acids. CDR3: CASSRPSRGDSYEQYF. CDR3 nucleotide sequence: TGTGCCAGCAGCCGCCCCTCACGGGGGGACTCCTACGAGCAGTACTTC.

This CDR3 is CASSFEDSSYNEQFF. Here the CDR3 DNA reads TGTGCCAGCAGCTTTGAGGACAGCTCCTACAATGAGCAGTTCTTC. The chain uses TRBV9 and TRBJ2-1, with D possibly matching TRBD1 (6 bases). V shed 4 bases and J shed 0 bases, with 11 bases lying between them. The length of the CDR3 is 15 residues. Germline V gene data show CDR1 as SGDLS and CDR2 as YYNGEE.

This chain joins TRBV20-1 and TRBJ2-7; D remains unclear. The CDR3 contains 11 residues. Trimming shortened V by 3 bases and J by 5 bases, and 8 bases separated the two germline ends. Germline V gene lookup returns CDR1 DFQATT and CDR2 SNEGSKA (reference sequence). CDR3 residues: CSASRIHEQYF. The CDR3 nucleotides read TGCAGTGCTAGTCGTATCCACGAGCAGTACTTC.

The chain carries TRBV29-1 and TRBJ1-1; no clear D. From germline, CDR1 is SQVTM and CDR2 ANQGSEA. V was cut by 6 bases and J by 2 bases, with 16 bases left in between. The CDR3 loop spans 14 amino acids. The CDR3 region has the DNA TGCAGCGTCCTTGGGTGGAACAGCAACACTGAAGCTTTCTTT. Its translation is CSVLGWNSNTEAFF.

The rearrangement joins TRBV30 to TRBJ1-2; D is ambiguous. Trimming took 2 bases from V and 1 from J, leaving 11 bases between them. The CDR3 spans 14 residues. Germline V CDR1 and CDR2: GTSNPN, SVGIG (reference sequence). The DNA for the CDR3 is TGTGCCTGGAGTCCCCGGAGGAGTAACTATGGCTACACCTTC. It encodes CAWSPRRSNYGYTF.

This clone has just a few counts. The rearrangement joins TRBV4-1 to TRBJ1-6, with a possible D match to TRBD1 (5 bases). Between the trimmed V and J ends, which lost 3 bases and 3 bases, there was a span of 6 bases. This CDR3 has 14 residues. Germline values: CDR1 MGHRA, CDR2 YSYEKL. CDR3 loop: CASSQTVYNSPLHF. CDR3 DNA: TGCGCCAGCAGCCAGACAGTCTATAATTCACCCCTCCACTTT.

This chain joins TRBV27 and TRBJ2-5; D possibly corresponds to TRBD1 (5 bases). V was clipped by 6 bases and J by 5 bases, with 25 bases between them. CDR3 length: 17 amino acids. The germline gives CDR1 MNHEY, CDR2 SMNVEV (reference sequence). CDR3 region: CASSAHGQGLQGETQYF. The CDR3 DNA follows: TGTGCCAGCAGCGCACATGGGCAGGGCCTCCAGGGTGAGACCCAGTACTTC.

This chain joins TRBV21-1 and TRBJ1-5. TRBV21-1 is listed as a pseudogene. The CDR3 consists of 21 residues. The CDR3 nucleotides read TGTGCCAGCAGCAGAGCCACGGGAGAAAGGGGGGGGATTGGGAGCAATCAGCCCCAGCATTTT. Translation: CASSRATGERGGIGSNQPQHF.

The CDR3 DNA sequence: TGTGCCAGCAGCTTAGGAGGGCCCTCAGATACGCAGTATTTT. Its translation is CASSLGGPSDTQYF. The chain employs TRBV7-2 and TRBJ2-3, with D tentatively TRBD2 (5 bases). Per the germline V gene, CDR1 is SGHTA and CDR2 is FQGNSA. The CDR3 is 14 amino acids. Deletions cut 1 base from V and 4 bases from J, with 9 bases between.

This clone showed up just a few times. CDR3 sequence: CASSQEWRVGSETF. CDR3 nucleotide sequence: TGTGCCAGCAGCCAAGAGTGGCGGGTGGGCTCGGAGACCTTC. The V and J genes are TRBV4-2 and TRBJ1-2; D remains unclear. This CDR3 spans 14 amino acids. Germline V gene lookup returns CDR1 LGHNA and CDR2 YNFKEQ. Trimming pared 0 bases from V and 14 bases from J, leaving 19 bases between.

The chain links TRBV11-2 to TRBJ2-7, with 10 bases lining up with TRBD1. V gave up 7 bases and J gave up 0 bases; unmatched junction bases: 3. Germline CDR1 is SGHAT and CDR2 is FQNNGV. The CDR3 covers 14 residues. The CDR3 nucleotides are TGTGCCAGCACCAGGACAGGGGGCTCCTACGAGCAGTACTTC. It translates to CASTRTGGSYEQYF.

The chain joins TRBV5-1 to TRBJ1-1; TRBD1 might be the D (5 bases). V was trimmed by 4 bases and J by 5 bases, leaving 12 bases between them. This CDR3 spans 13 amino acids. CDR1 is SGHRS and CDR2 is YFSETQ in the germline V gene. CDR3 DNA sequence: TGCGCCAGCAGCCCGGGGGGGATTACTGAAGCTTTCTTT. Translated, it gives CASSPGGITEAFF.

The chain is built from TRBV5-4 and TRBJ1-2; a weak D match, TRBD1 (6 bases). The V gene lost 2 bases and the J gene lost 10 bases, with 15 bases spanning the gap. This CDR3 contains 13 residues. Germline lookup yields CDR1 SGHNT and CDR2 YYREEE (reference sequence). CDR3 nucleotide sequence: TGTGCCAGCAGCTTCGGTAACAGGGATGTCTACACCTTC. It yields the protein CASSFGNRDVYTF.